The 16 T cell receptor beta chains reported below all come from one sample, sequenced in a study of blood T cell repertoires in COVID-19. Some clones are missing from TCRdb's copy, which holds only in-frame ones; the method was immunoSEQ multiplex PCR. The table shows approximately 69,000 clones, with 60% to 85% occurring only once. Material for sequencing was peripheral blood. Receptors originate from a man aged 60-69 years with acute or convalescent COVID-19.

This sequence joins TRBV6-1 and TRBJ2-7, with 7 bases that match TRBD1. The J segment lost 2 bases and the V segment lost 4 bases, leaving 8 bases of the junction unmatched. The CDR3 runs to 15 residues. Germline CDR1 MNHNS, CDR2 SASEGT. The CDR3 region is CASSVTGATTYEQYF. CDR3 DNA: TGTGCCAGCAGTGTCACAGGGGCGACTACCTACGAGCAGTACTTC.

V and J are TRBV24-1 and TRBJ2-1; perhaps TRBD1 as D (6 bases). The CDR3 sequence is 13 residues long. CDR1 is KGHDR, CDR2 SFDVKD, per germline. The germline V and J ends were trimmed by 3 bases and 11 bases, with 13 bases remaining between them. CDR3 sequence (DNA): TGTGCCACCAGTGATCTGCGGACAGACAAGCAGTTCTTC. Translated, it gives CATSDLRTDKQFF.

The rearrangement joins TRBV7-9 to TRBJ1-5; 9 bases map to TRBD1. CDR1 is SEHNR, CDR2 FQNEAQ, per germline (reference sequence). This CDR3 comprises 15 residues. The V and J ends lost 5 bases and 6 bases, in that order; junction bases with no gene match: 8. The CDR3 region is CASSAPGQGVQPQHF. The CDR3 nucleotides are TGTGCCAGCAGCGCGCCGGGACAGGGTGTTCAGCCCCAGCATTTT.

The V gene is TRBV5-8, the J gene TRBJ2-7; 8 positions match TRBD1. The CDR3 contains 16 residues. CDR1 SGHTS and CDR2 YDEGEE come from the germline V gene. The ends lost 4 bases at V and 2 bases at J; junction bases unmatched: 11. DNA of the CDR3: TGTGCCAGCAGCCCAGCCACCGGGACAGGAACCTACGAGCAGTACTTC. This encodes CASSPATGTGTYEQYF.

V gene TRBV24-1 combines with J gene TRBJ2-5; D remains unclear. Per germline, CDR1 KGHDR and CDR2 SFDVKD. This CDR3 spans 13 amino acids. The V end was cut by 3 bases, the J end by 6 bases, with 10 bases between. The CDR3 loop is CATSDQATKTQYF. CDR3 sequence (DNA): TGTGCCACCAGTGATCAGGCGACGAAGACCCAGTACTTC.

This clone was picked up one time. The rearrangement joins TRBV5-6 to TRBJ1-5, with D unresolved. The CDR3 sequence is 12 residues long. Trimming pared 2 bases from V and 7 bases from J, leaving 7 bases between. Looked up from germline, CDR1 is SGHDT and CDR2 is YYEEEE. CDR3 bases: TGTGCCAGCAGCTTTCGGAGGCAGCCCCAGCATTTT. Translating it yields CASSFRRQPQHF.

This clone was found a few times. Other DNA sequences in the same sample also yield this CDR3. The chain recombines TRBV6-5 with TRBJ1-6; D might be TRBD1 (5 bases). CDR1 and CDR2 (germline): MNHEY, SVGAGI. The CDR3 length is 11 residues. Trimming cost V 7 bases and J 10 bases, with 8 bases left between them. The CDR3 DNA reads as TGTGCCAGCAATCGGGGGTCACCCCTCCACTTT. Its protein is CASNRGSPLHF.

There are a few counts of this clone. V is TRBV6-5 and J is TRBJ1-2; D call uncertain. CDR3 length equals 13 residues. Germline V lookup: CDR1 MNHEY, CDR2 SVGAGI. V was clipped by 6 bases and J by 1 base, with 9 bases between them. The DNA of the CDR3 is TGTGCCAGCAGCCGAACAGTTAACTATGGCTACACCTTC. Amino acid sequence: CASSRTVNYGYTF.

This clone was recorded a few times. This chain joins TRBV5-6 and TRBJ1-2, with D perhaps TRBD1 (5 bases). The CDR3 runs 15 residues. CDR1 is SGHDT and CDR2 is YYEEEE in the germline V gene. Trimming left V 5 bases short and J 2 bases short, with 16 bases between. The CDR3 nucleotides read TGTGCCAGCAGTTCAAATATGGGGCGAAACTATGGCTACACCTTC. The encoded protein is CASSSNMGRNYGYTF.

This clone has a handful of counts. The gene calls are TRBV7-9 and TRBJ1-3; possible D gene TRBD1, 6 bases. Trimming left V 3 bases short and J 0 bases short, with 12 bases between. The CDR3 is made up of 16 amino acids. Germline CDR1 and CDR2: SEHNR and FQNEAQ (reference sequence). The CDR3 region has the DNA TGTGCCAGCAGCTTCCAAAGAGGGGGCTCTGGAAACACCATATATTTT. It is translated as CASSFQRGGSGNTIYF.

This clone showed up just once. This chain links TRBV6-5 with TRBJ1-1; D remains ambiguous. The V end lost 10 bases, the J end lost 2 bases, and 8 bases lay between the germline ends. Looked up from germline, CDR1 is MNHEY and CDR2 is SVGAGI. The CDR3 sequence is 11 residues long. In nucleotides, the CDR3 is TGTGCCATCGGGGTAAACACTGAAGCTTTCTTT. Translated: CAIGVNTEAFF.

This clone was counted only a few times. V gene TRBV2 combines with J gene TRBJ1-6, with a tentative D call TRBD1 (5 bases). Per the germline V gene, CDR1 is SNHLY and CDR2 is FYNNEI. V lost 8 bases and J lost 4, with 12 bases in between. The CDR3 is 14 residues long. Here the CDR3 reads CASFWGVYNSPLHF. In nucleotides, the CDR3 is TGTGCCAGCTTCTGGGGCGTGTATAATTCACCCCTCCACTTT. Filled out from reference TRBV2 and TRBJ1-6, the complete variable domain reads EPEVTQTPSHQVTQMGQEVILRCVPISNHLYFYWYRQILGQKVEFLVSFYNNEISEKSEIFDDQFSVERPDGSNFTLKIRSTKLEDSAMYFCASFWGVYNSPLHFGNGTRLTVT.

The chain couples TRBV19 to TRBJ1-5; D is unresolved. V lost 8 bases to trimming and J lost 0 bases, with 14 bases between them. Germline CDR1 LNHDA, CDR2 SQIVND (reference sequence). The CDR3 is made up of 15 amino acids. CDR3 residues: CASRRLPSSNQPQHF. Here the CDR3 DNA reads TGTGCCAGTCGGAGGCTCCCGAGTAGCAATCAGCCCCAGCATTTT. Combining the CDR3 with reference TRBV19 and TRBJ1-5 gives the whole variable domain DGGITQSPKYLFRKEGQNVTLSCEQNLNHDAMYWYRQDPGQGLRLIYYSQIVNDFQKGDIAEGYSVSREKKESFPLTVTSAQKNPTAFYLCASRRLPSSNQPQHFGDGTRLSIL.

This chain joins TRBV7-3 and TRBJ2-1, with D maybe TRBD1 (6 bases). CDR3 size: 13 residues. Germline V gene lookup returns CDR1 SGHTA and CDR2 FQGTGA. V was cut by 1 base and J by 12 bases, with 13 bases left in between. This CDR3 is CASSLKGKQGQFF. CDR3 DNA: TGTGCCAGCAGCTTAAAAGGGAAACAGGGGCAGTTCTTC.

This clone was detected only a few times. V gene TRBV30 combines with J gene TRBJ1-6; 7 bases map to TRBD1. V shed 5 bases and J 7 bases; nucleotides not matched to a gene: 5. This CDR3 comprises 13 residues. Germline V gives CDR1 GTSNPN, CDR2 SVGIG (reference sequence). This chain's CDR3 is CAWDRDQNSPLHF. In DNA, the CDR3 is TGTGCCTGGGACAGGGATCAGAATTCACCCCTCCACTTT.

The V and J genes are TRBV4-3 and TRBJ2-7; a possible D gene is TRBD1 (6 bases). The germline gives CDR1 LGHNA, CDR2 YSLEER. This CDR3 is built from 16 residues. V was cut by 1 base and J by 0 bases, with 13 bases left in between. The CDR3 region is CASSQGTGTTSYEQYF. CDR3 coding DNA: TGCGCCAGCAGCCAAGGCACAGGGACGACCTCCTACGAGCAGTACTTC.